The 9 T cell receptor beta chains reported below all come from one sample, sequenced in a study of T cell responses to AZD1222 COVID-19 vaccine. The assay was immunoSEQ multiplex PCR, and TCRdb's table has in-frame clones only and misses some. The table records about 140,000 clones, over 85% of them present only once. This sample comprised peripheral blood, obtained on day 0 of MenACWY control vaccination. The receptors come from an adult in good health.

The genes are TRBV24-1 and TRBJ2-1, with 9 bases lining up with TRBD2. V gave up 8 bases and J gave up 5 bases; unmatched junction bases: 12. Germline lookup yields CDR1 KGHDR and CDR2 SFDVKD. The CDR3 is 16 residues long. This CDR3 reads CATTTWAGGINNEQFF. The CDR3 DNA follows: TGTGCCACCACCACATGGGCGGGAGGGATCAACAATGAGCAGTTCTTC.

V is TRBV9 and J is TRBJ1-1, with D unclear. The CDR3 contains 12 residues. V was trimmed by 0 bases and J by 6 bases, leaving 6 bases between them. The germline V gene has CDR1 SGDLS and CDR2 YYNGEE. Here the CDR3 reads CASSVVGSEAFF. CDR3 DNA sequence: TGTGCCAGCAGCGTAGTCGGGTCTGAAGCTTTCTTT.

This clone was picked up one time. V usage is TRBV28 and J usage is TRBJ1-4; the D is unclear. Between the trimmed V and J ends, which lost 1 base and 6 bases, there was a span of 12 bases. Looked up from germline, CDR1 is MDHEN and CDR2 is SYDVKM. CDR3 length: 15 residues. CDR3 bases: TGTGCCAGCAGTTTATTTCTCACGGCAGATGAAAAACTGTTTTTT. It specifies CASSLFLTADEKLFF.

The chain has TRBV5-1 and TRBJ2-1; the D gene could be TRBD1 or TRBD2 (6 bases each). V was trimmed by 4 bases and J by 7 bases, leaving 18 bases between them. The CDR3 covers 15 residues. Looked up from germline, CDR1 is SGHRS and CDR2 is YFSETQ. The CDR3 reads CASSINRAGMNEQFF. In DNA, the CDR3 is TGCGCCAGCAGCATAAACAGGGCGGGAATGAATGAGCAGTTCTTC.

The J gene is TRBJ2-7, the V gene TRBV5-1, with D tentatively TRBD1 (6 bases). There are 14 residues in the CDR3. Germline lookup yields CDR1 SGHRS and CDR2 YFSETQ. Trimming cost V 0 bases and J 4 bases, with 11 bases left between them. The CDR3 DNA follows: TGCGCCAGCAGCTTGGATGGACAGACATACGAGCAGTACTTC. Encoded protein: CASSLDGQTYEQYF.

This clone was seen more than once but under ten times. The CDR3 DNA sequence: TGTGCCAGCAGTTTATCGGTGGTGACAGGGGGCGTGACTGAAGCTTTCTTT. Translation gives CASSLSVVTGGVTEAFF. The chain combines TRBV27 with TRBJ1-1; 10 bases fit TRBD1. V was clipped by 0 bases and J by 5 bases; unmatched bases: 9. Germline V lookup: CDR1 MNHEY, CDR2 SMNVEV (reference sequence). The CDR3 consists of 17 residues.

The rearrangement links TRBV6-5 to TRBJ2-2; D call uncertain. Trimming took off 6 bases at V and 6 bases at J, with 11 bases between the two ends. This CDR3 contains 13 residues. Germline CDR1 is MNHEY and CDR2 is SVGAGI. CDR3 region: CASRPSAAGELFF. CDR3 nucleotide sequence: TGTGCCAGCAGACCCTCTGCCGCCGGGGAGCTGTTTTTT.

The chain is built from TRBV4-1 and TRBJ1-1; TRBD1 matches 7 bases. The CDR3 loop spans 17 amino acids. The J segment lost 6 bases and the V segment lost 3 bases, leaving 16 bases of the junction unmatched. Germline V lookup: CDR1 MGHRA, CDR2 YSYEKL. In DNA, the CDR3 is TGCGCCAGCAGCCACCTCAGCCCACAGGGGATGTCCCCTGAAGCTTTCTTT. Protein sequence: CASSHLSPQGMSPEAFF.

The chain couples TRBV6-5 to TRBJ2-1; D perhaps matches TRBD1 (5 bases). Trimming pared 6 bases from V and 1 base from J, leaving 10 bases between. This CDR3 contains 14 residues. The germline V gene encodes CDR1 MNHEY and CDR2 SVGAGI. The CDR3 DNA reads TGTGCCAGCAGCGACCGACAGTCCTACAATGAGCAGTTCTTC. Protein sequence: CASSDRQSYNEQFF.